The 6 T cell receptor beta chains below were found in one sample sequenced in a study of sequential checkpoint blockade in melanoma. TCRdb's copy holds only in-frame clones and misses some; the assay was immunoSEQ multiplex PCR. The profile shows about 9,900 clones, 59% of them singletons. The treatment here: randomized to nivolumab then ipilimumab (arm A) or the reverse (arm B). Here the sequenced sample was CD8+ T cells sorted from blood (inferred from file names), taken from a patient given nivolumab and ipilimumab in sequence. The receptors derive from a human donor with melanoma.

This clone is large within its sample. In nucleotides, the CDR3 is TGTGCCAGCTCACCACCGGAGACAGGGCCCTACAATGAGCAGTTCTTC. Translation: CASSPPETGPYNEQFF. The chain employs TRBV18 and TRBJ2-1; TRBD1 aligns across 7 bases. Germline V lookup: CDR1 KGHSH, CDR2 LQKENI. This CDR3 region has 16 residues. V dropped 0 bases and J dropped 2; count of bases not matched to a gene: 4.

This clone was detected only a few times. The chain recombines TRBV4-3 with TRBJ1-1; perhaps TRBD1 as D (5 bases). Germline CDR1 LGHNA, CDR2 YSLEER. The CDR3 is made up of 14 amino acids. V was pared by 0 bases and J by 4 bases, with 9 bases between. In DNA form, the CDR3 reads TGCGCCAGCAGCCAAGACGTTAGGGGCACTGAAGCTTTCTTT. Protein product: CASSQDVRGTEAFF.

The CDR3 is CASSQDETGGYEQYF. Here the CDR3 DNA reads TGCGCCAGCAGCCAAGATGAGACAGGGGGGTACGAGCAGTACTTC. The chain links TRBV4-1 to TRBJ2-7; TRBD1 matches 9 bases. Unmatched junction bases numbered 4, after V lost 0 bases and J lost 4 bases. CDR1 and CDR2 from the germline V gene are MGHRA and YSYEKL. The CDR3 is made up of 15 amino acids.

The V and J genes are TRBV11-2 and TRBJ1-5; D ambiguous. The CDR3 consists of 15 residues. Germline CDR1 reads SGHAT; CDR2 reads FQNNGV. Trimming removed 5 bases at V and 7 bases at J, with 18 bases between. CDR3 DNA: TGTGCCAGCAGCCCCGGGGTTGGGGTAGGGCAGCCCCAGCATTTT. Residues: CASSPGVGVGQPQHF.

V gene TRBV4-1 combines with J gene TRBJ1-5; 10 nucleotides line up with TRBD1. Losses at the gene ends were 4 bases for V and 9 bases for J; bases not matched to a gene: 6. Germline CDR1 and CDR2: MGHRA and YSYEKL. This CDR3 is built from 14 residues. The CDR3 loop is CASSPGQGGWPQHF. The CDR3 DNA reads TGCGCCAGCAGCCCAGGACAGGGGGGTTGGCCCCAGCATTTT.

This clone was detected only a few times. The chain carries TRBV7-8 and TRBJ2-7, with a possible D match to TRBD2 (7 bases). The CDR3 is 13 residues long. Germline V lookup: CDR1 SGHVS, CDR2 FQNEAQ. Trimming pared 4 bases from V and 7 bases from J, leaving 14 bases between. In DNA form, the CDR3 reads TGTGCCAGCAGCTCCCGGGGGGCAGGTGAGCAGTACTTC. This translates into CASSSRGAGEQYF.